These T cell receptor beta chains were read from a single sample in a study of control samples from healthy donors and cancer patients. Data came from immunoSEQ multiplex PCR; TCRdb stores just in-frame clones and leaves some out. The table shows around 93,000 clones, with 80% to 90% occurring only once. Sample: blood. Every receptor here comes from a man under 40 in good health. Both conserved end residues are part of each CDR3. The D gene is left open where the match is weak. Size is stated for part of the rows, as once, few or many counts, or as a class when the clone is expanded.

clone_size	v_call	d_call	cdr3_length	j_call	cdr3_aa	cdr3_nt
NA	TRBV7-3	TRBD1	17	TRBJ2-6	CASSLGPGGAGANVLTF	TGTGCCAGCAGCTTAGGCCCAGGGGGCGCTGGGGCCAACGTCCTGACTTTC
NA	TRBV9	NA	14	TRBJ2-2	CASSVKAVAGELFF	TGTGCCAGCAGCGTAAAAGCGGTAGCCGGGGAGCTGTTTTTT
NA	TRBV25-1	NA	14	TRBJ2-2	CASSEFMNTGELFF	TGTGCCAGCAGTGAATTTATGAACACCGGGGAGCTGTTTTTT
NA	TRBV6-1	NA	16	TRBJ2-4	CASSEVPEAYKNIQYF	TGTGCCAGCAGTGAAGTACCGGAAGCCTACAAAAACATTCAGTACTTC
NA	TRBV2	NA	16	TRBJ2-6	CARGSPPVSGANVLTF	TGTGCCCGAGGAAGTCCTCCAGTCTCTGGGGCCAACGTCCTGACTTTC
NA	TRBV2	TRBD1	14	TRBJ2-2	CASSNRGRLTVLFF	TGTGCCAGCAGCAACAGGGGGCGCTTAACCGTGCTGTTTTTT
NA	TRBV3-1/TRBV3-2	NA	13	TRBJ2-1	CASSQSNGDEQFF	TGTGCCAGCAGCCAATCCAACGGGGATGAGCAGTTCTTC
NA	TRBV14	NA	15	TRBJ1-1	CASSQVSTLSREAFF	TGTGCCAGCAGCCAAGTGAGTACACTCTCCCGGGAAGCTTTCTTT
NA	TRBV24-1	NA	14	TRBJ1-3	CATSATGSGNTIYF	TGTGCCACCAGCGCCACAGGGTCTGGAAACACCATATATTTT
NA	TRBV29-1	TRBD1	12	TRBJ1-2	CSDLTGDYGYTF	TGCAGCGACCTGACAGGGGACTATGGCTACACCTTC
NA	TRBV20-1	NA	14	TRBJ2-7	CSASSIGEADEQYF	TGCAGTGCTAGTTCAATCGGGGAGGCCGACGAGCAGTACTTC
NA	TRBV28	NA	14	TRBJ2-5	CASSLGGQGETQYF	TGTGCCAGCAGTTTAGGGGGGCAGGGAGAGACCCAGTACTTC
NA	TRBV6-5	NA	14	TRBJ1-1	CASSSPGHQSEAFF	TGTGCCAGCAGTTCTCCGGGGCATCAATCTGAAGCTTTCTTT
NA	TRBV6-5	NA	13	TRBJ1-2	CASSRQLRYGYTF	TGTGCCAGCAGTCGACAGCTACGCTATGGCTACACCTTC
NA	TRBV7-2	NA	12	TRBJ2-2	CASSLGAGELFF	TGTGCCAGCAGCTTAGGAGCCGGGGAGCTGTTTTTT
NA	TRBV11-2	NA	15	TRBJ2-5	CASSWGQGQSETQYF	TGTGCCAGCAGCTGGGGGCAGGGCCAAAGCGAGACCCAGTACTTC
NA	TRBV15	NA	14	TRBJ1-1	CATSRRQLNTEAFF	TGTGCCACCAGCAGGCGACAGTTGAACACTGAAGCTTTCTTT
NA	TRBV12-5	NA	20	TRBJ2-6	CASGLVPDGVTSSGANVLTF	TGTGCTAGTGGTTTGGTACCGGACGGTGTAACCAGCTCTGGGGCCAACGTCCTGACTTTC
NA	TRBV9	NA	11	TRBJ2-2	CASSVAGELFF	TGTGCCAGCAGCGTCGCCGGGGAGCTGTTTTTT
NA	TRBV5-1	TRBD1	15	TRBJ2-7	CASSPDAGTGYEQYF	TGCGCCAGCAGCCCTGATGCAGGGACAGGATACGAGCAGTACTTC
NA	TRBV29-1	TRBD2	13	TRBJ2-3	CSVGIAGFNTQYF	TGCAGCGTTGGGATAGCGGGATTTAATACGCAGTATTTT
NA	TRBV9	NA	15	TRBJ2-2	CASSVGGSIGGELFF	TGTGCCAGCAGCGTAGGAGGGAGTATCGGCGGGGAGCTGTTTTTT
NA	TRBV24-1	NA	14	TRBJ1-1	CATSDHGSNTEAFF	TGTGCCACCAGTGACCACGGGTCGAACACTGAAGCTTTCTTT
NA	TRBV7-3	NA	13	TRBJ2-5	CASSLSPQETQYF	TGTGCCAGCAGCTTAAGTCCTCAAGAGACCCAGTACTTC
NA	TRBV24-1	TRBD1	15	TRBJ1-4	CATSEGTGNVEKLFF	TGTGCCACCAGTGAGGGGACAGGGAATGTAGAAAAACTGTTTTTT
NA	TRBV12-3/TRBV12-4	NA	13	TRBJ1-2	CASSFTGGRGYTF	TGTGCCAGCAGTTTTACGGGGGGCCGGGGCTACACCTTC
NA	TRBV5-4	TRBD2	11	TRBJ2-1	CATSREVEQFF	TGTGCCACCTCGCGGGAGGTTGAGCAGTTCTTC
NA	TRBV6-6	TRBD1	16	TRBJ1-1	CASSLTGGAANTEAFF	TGTGCCAGCAGTTTGACAGGGGGAGCGGCGAACACTGAAGCTTTCTTT
NA	TRBV7-8	TRBD2	16	TRBJ2-7	CASSRGLAGVSYEQYF	TGTGCCAGCAGCCGAGGACTAGCGGGAGTTTCCTACGAGCAGTACTTC
NA	TRBV20-1	NA	14	TRBJ1-5	CSASRQASNQPQHF	TGCAGTGCTAGTCGGCAGGCCAGCAATCAGCCCCAGCATTTT
NA	TRBV2	NA	14	TRBJ1-5	CASSKRGSNQPQHF	TGTGCCAGCAGTAAAAGGGGGAGCAATCAGCCCCAGCATTTT
NA	TRBV9	NA	13	TRBJ1-2	CASSVERGYGYTF	TGTGCCAGCAGCGTAGAGCGGGGTTACGGCTACACCTTC
NA	TRBV4-1	NA	15	TRBJ2-1	CASSQDVPAYNEQFF	TGCGCCAGCAGTCAAGATGTGCCCGCCTACAATGAGCAGTTCTTC
once	TRBV7-2	TRBD1	16	TRBJ1-5	CASSLVGQGARQPQHF	TGTGCCAGCAGCTTAGTGGGACAGGGGGCACGACAGCCCCAGCATTTT
few	TRBV7-9	NA	12	TRBJ1-5	CASSSWDQPQHF	TGTGCCAGCAGCTCCTGGGACCAGCCCCAGCATTTT
NA	TRBV3-1/TRBV3-2	TRBD2	13	TRBJ2-7	CASSQGGGYEQYF	TGTGCCAGCAGCCAGGGGGGGGGCTACGAGCAGTACTTC
NA	TRBV3-1/TRBV3-2	TRBD2	15	TRBJ2-1	CASSQVGTRANEQFF	TGTGCCAGCAGCCAAGTTGGGACTAGGGCCAATGAGCAGTTCTTC
NA	TRBV27	NA	13	TRBJ1-6	CATRESYNSPLHF	TGTGCCACGAGGGAATCCTATAATTCACCCCTCCACTTT
NA	TRBV24-1	TRBD2	18	TRBJ2-1	CATSDSRTSGSPYNEQFF	TGTGCCACCAGTGATTCTCGGACTAGCGGGAGCCCCTACAATGAGCAGTTCTTC
NA	TRBV5-5	NA	17	TRBJ2-7	CASSLVGPGHPAYEQYF	TGTGCCAGCAGCTTGGTGGGGCCAGGACACCCCGCCTACGAGCAGTACTTC